The 14 T cell receptor beta chains reported below all come from one sample, sequenced in a study of shared clonotypes between healthy human individuals. Method: immunoSEQ multiplex PCR; TCRdb's copy keeps in-frame clones and lacks some. The sample contains more than 850,000 clones, more than 75% of which appear only once. Sequencing was carried out using memory CD4+ T cells from PBMCs. Subset of the sample: CD45RA-negative fraction. These receptors were obtained from a man younger than 35 in good health. Some clones in this sample may be carry-over from other donors' samples.

The chain recombines TRBV5-1 with TRBJ2-7; 11 bases align to TRBD1. V trimming: 4 bases; J trimming: 2 bases; junction bases outside the gene matches: 11. This CDR3 comprises 17 residues. Germline V gene data show CDR1 as SGHRS and CDR2 as YFSETQ. The CDR3 region has the DNA TGCGCCAGCAGCCCGCAACCCGGGACAGGGGGTACCTACGAGCAGTACTTC. Its protein product is CASSPQPGTGGTYEQYF.

This clone was seen more than once but under ten times. The rearrangement links TRBV29-1 to TRBJ2-4; 12 bases match TRBD2. The CDR3 is made up of 17 amino acids. With 5 bases clipped from V and 8 bases from J, the junction kept 16 bases outside the gene matches. Germline V gene lookup returns CDR1 SQVTM and CDR2 ANQGSEA. In DNA form, the CDR3 reads TGCAGCGTTCAAGGAGGTGGGACTAGCGGGTGGGGGGACATTCAGTACTTC. Translated, it gives CSVQGGGTSGWGDIQYF.

This clone was seen only a few times. At the DNA level, this CDR3 is encoded by other sequences in the same sample as well. The rearrangement joins TRBV6-4 to TRBJ1-1, with 7 bases matching TRBD1. The germline V gene has CDR1 MRHNA and CDR2 SNTAGT. The length of the CDR3 is 13 residues. V shed 6 bases and J 1 base; nucleotides not matched to a gene: 2. This CDR3 reads CASSWDRNTEAFF. The CDR3 DNA reads as TGTGCCAGCAGCTGGGACAGGAACACTGAAGCTTTCTTT.

The chain recombines TRBV7-2 with TRBJ2-7; no definite D call. Germline assignment: CDR1 SGHTA and CDR2 FQGNSA. Trimming left V 7 bases short and J 5 bases short, with 15 bases between. This CDR3 contains 13 residues. CDR3 DNA: TGTGCCAGCAAAAGAAAAGGGATCCACGAGCAGTACTTC. This translates into CASKRKGIHEQYF.

The chain recombines TRBV4-1 with TRBJ2-5; 10 nucleotides line up with TRBD2. V shed 3 bases, J shed 5 bases, and the junction held 9 bases outside the gene matches. Germline values: CDR1 MGHRA, CDR2 YSYEKL. This CDR3 has 16 residues. The chain's CDR3 is CASSQSSGRRGETQYF. The CDR3, as DNA: TGCGCCAGCAGCCAGAGTAGCGGGAGGCGTGGCGAGACCCAGTACTTC.

This clone was found a few times. The J gene is TRBJ2-7, the V gene TRBV7-2, with D perhaps matching TRBD2 (5 bases). The V gene lost 2 bases and the J gene lost 9 bases, with 8 bases spanning the gap. Germline CDR1 is SGHTA and CDR2 is FQGNSA. The CDR3 has 11 residues. CDR3 sequence: CASSLNEGQYF. In DNA form, the CDR3 reads TGTGCCAGCAGCTTAAACGAGGGGCAGTACTTC.

This clone was detected only once. In DNA, the CDR3 is TGTGCCAGCAGCTTGGTATCTCCCAGGGACGGGGAGCTGTTTTTT. It codes for CASSLVSPRDGELFF. V gene TRBV5-4 combines with J gene TRBJ2-2; a possible D gene is TRBD1 (5 bases). V lost 0 bases to trimming and J lost 7 bases, with 13 bases between them. Germline-derived CDR1 and CDR2 are SGHNT and YYREEE (reference sequence). CDR3 size: 15 residues.

The rearrangement uses TRBV25-1 and TRBJ1-5; TRBD1 matches 10 bases. Germline lookup yields CDR1 MGHDK and CDR2 SYGVNS. The CDR3 length is 18 residues. J was trimmed by 0 bases and V by 4 bases; bases with no gene match: 9. CDR3 sequence (DNA): TGTGCCAGCAGTGGCCCCGGGACAGGGGTTCATAGCAATCAGCCCCAGCATTTT. This codes for CASSGPGTGVHSNQPQHF.

Only a few counts were recorded for this clone. This chain links TRBV6-1 with TRBJ2-1, with D perhaps TRBD2 (6 bases). The CDR3 is 13 residues long. Per the germline V gene, CDR1 is MNHNS and CDR2 is SASEGT. V was clipped by 5 bases and J by 5 bases, with 10 bases between them. This CDR3 reads CASSWDWDNEQFF. The CDR3, as DNA: TGTGCCAGCAGTTGGGACTGGGACAATGAGCAGTTCTTC.

V gene TRBV4-1 combines with J gene TRBJ1-1; a possible D gene is TRBD1 (6 bases). The CDR3 has 16 amino acids. CDR1 is MGHRA, CDR2 YSYEKL, per germline. V was cut by 5 bases and J by 2 bases, with 18 bases left in between. DNA for the CDR3: TGCGCCAGCAGCATACGGCTACAGGGTCGAAACACTGAAGCTTTCTTT. This encodes CASSIRLQGRNTEAFF.

The chain couples TRBV4-1 to TRBJ2-7; perhaps TRBD1 as D (6 bases). The CDR3 spans 18 residues. Germline V gene sequence: CDR1 MGHRA, CDR2 YSYEKL. V was pared by 4 bases and J by 4 bases, with 26 bases between. The CDR3 spells CASSRQVSVGSIMYEQYF. The CDR3 coding sequence is TGCGCCAGCAGCCGACAGGTGTCGGTCGGAAGTATTATGTACGAGCAGTACTTC.

The rearrangement uses TRBV15 and TRBJ1-2; weak D call: TRBD1 (5 bases). The CDR3 consists of 17 residues. From germline, CDR1 is LNHNV and CDR2 YYDKDF (reference sequence). Trimming removed 4 bases at V and 3 bases at J, with 21 bases between. CDR3 nucleotide sequence: TGTGCCACCAGCAATCCCGGGACCCCCTTGTCCCACTATGGCTACACCTTC. Protein: CATSNPGTPLSHYGYTF.

This chain uses TRBV5-1 with TRBJ2-3, with 7 nucleotides matching TRBD2. The CDR3 is made up of 18 amino acids. Unmatched junction bases numbered 14, after V lost 0 bases and J lost 4 bases. Germline V gene lookup returns CDR1 SGHRS and CDR2 YFSETQ. This CDR3 is CASSLASSGPIESDTQYF. The CDR3 DNA reads as TGCGCCAGCAGCTTGGCGTCTAGCGGTCCAATTGAGTCAGATACGCAGTATTTT.

V usage is TRBV18 and J usage is TRBJ2-2; either TRBD1 or TRBD2 may fit D (6 bases each). Germline assignment: CDR1 KGHSH and CDR2 LQKENI. The CDR3 runs 17 residues. Between the trimmed V and J ends, which lost 3 bases and 0 bases, there was a span of 14 bases. This CDR3 is CASSPGGSRTNTGELFF. CDR3 bases: TGTGCCAGCTCACCGGGGGGCTCAAGAACGAACACCGGGGAGCTGTTTTTT.